Here is one T cell receptor (beta chain) with its context. Its antigen is still unknown. V shed 5 bases and J 0 bases; nucleotides not matched to a gene: 11. Per germline, CDR1 SQVTM and CDR2 ANQGSEA. This CDR3 comprises 16 residues. The data derive from a study of T cell repertoires in cytomegalovirus infection. The overall study: Evidence of both CMV infection and a matching HLA type came from public TCR beta signatures.

Using its own MiXCR run on the reads, TCRdb lists one record per CDR3 protein. The top ten clones hold approximately 15% of a sample with 350,000 to 550,000 distinct CDR3 sequences, approximately 32% of them seen once. General study findings and limits: Accumulated public TCR beta family frequency recognized individuals carrying CMV together with the relevant HLA. HLA-C-restricted, CMV-specific TCR beta clonotypes were dominant ex vivo.

Sequencing used PBMCs. The clonotype was recovered from a human donor in good health (CMV status not recorded). Some clones in this sample may be carry-over from other donors' samples. This chain connects TRBV29-1 to TRBJ1-1; 8 bases align to TRBD1. CDR3 loop: CSVTFTGGVMNTEAFF. The DNA of the CDR3 is TGCAGCGTTACATTTACAGGGGGTGTAATGAACACTGAAGCTTTCTTT.